This TCR beta chain was sequenced in a study of OX40 agonist ivuxolimab in advanced cancers. About the study: Subjects had a mean age of about 57 years, with a range of about 20 to 85; just over 80% were male. Antecedent anti-PD-1, anti-PD-L1 or anti-CTLA-4 therapy was permissible, with about 40% having received some.

The germline CDR1 and CDR2 sequences are SGHDT and YYEEEE. This CDR3 contains 15 residues. The ends lost 1 base at V and 0 bases at J; junction bases unmatched: 2. Overall study findings and caveats: CD8+ T cells were the subset that, on average, had more expanded clones than CD4+.

Details on this clone: Its target is unknown.

Clones were read by immunoSEQ multiplex PCR, and TCRdb kept only the in-frame ones, dropping some. Among around 100,000 clones listed, less than 95% were seen once. The chain uses TRBV5-6 and TRBJ2-3; 7 nucleotides line up with TRBD2. The sequence came from an adult with an advanced solid tumor such as melanoma, head and neck, liver or kidney cancer. The starting material was CD4+ or CD8+ T cells sorted from blood, obtained in a trial of the OX40 agonist ivuxolimab. CDR3 sequence: CASSLYSGSTDTQYF. CDR3 sequence (DNA): TGTGCCAGCAGCTTGTATAGCGGGAGCACAGATACGCAGTATTTT.